This TCR beta chain stems from a study of breast tumors, draining lymph nodes, adjacent tissues. Overall study findings and caveats: Tumor repertoires ranked between lymph nodes and nontumor tissue in diversity, with V and J gene preferences.

Deletions cut 1 base from V and 7 bases from J, with 5 bases between. Germline CDR1 LNHNV, CDR2 YYDKDF (reference sequence). The CDR3 sequence is 12 residues long. This clonotype has a count of ten or more. Its antigen is undetermined. TCRdb reprocessed the multiplex PCR reads via MiXCR and lists one record per CDR3 protein. Among around 50,000 distinct CDR3 sequences listed, roughly 23% were seen once. The source of this sequence is a female donor with breast cancer. Some clones in this sample may be carry-over from other donors' samples. The chain links TRBV15 to TRBJ1-5; unclear D gene. Sample: breast tumor tissue. Here the CDR3 DNA reads TGTGCCACCAGCAGAGCTGACCAGCCCCAGCATTTT. It encodes CATSRADQPQHF. The full variable domain, completed using reference TRBV15 and TRBJ1-5, is DAMVIQNPRYQVTQFGKPVTLSCSQTLNHNVMYWYQQKSSQAPKLLFHYYDKDFNNEADTPDNFQSRRPNTSFCFLDIRSPGLGDTAMYLCATSRADQPQHFGDGTRLSIL.